Shown below are 29 T cell receptor beta chains from a single sample sequenced in a study of graft-versus-host responses after intestinal transplantation. The data were produced by immunoSEQ multiplex PCR, yet TCRdb's version contains in-frame clones alone and is incomplete. Seen here are some 10,000 clones, 25% to 30% observed once, and the top ten hold approximately 3.5%. The input for sequencing was alloreactive CD4+ T cells from a mixed lymphocyte reaction culture, taken before intestinal transplant. The subset is: CFSE-low proliferating T cells sorted from roughly six-day pre-transplant mixed lymphocyte reaction (GvH or HvG direction). Receptors originate from a human patient who received an intestinal transplant.

The CDR3 spells CASSQVTGNNGYTF. CDR3 DNA sequence: TGCGCCAGCAGCCAAGTCACAGGGAATAATGGCTACACCTTC. The chain carries TRBV4-1 and TRBJ1-2, with TRBD1 as a possible D gene (6 bases). The CDR3 has 14 residues. V was trimmed by 1 base and J by 6 bases, leaving 12 bases between them. Germline loops: CDR1 MGHRA, CDR2 YSYEKL.

The rearrangement uses TRBV30 and TRBJ2-7; unclear D gene. This CDR3 has 14 amino acids. Trimming removed 0 bases at V and 0 bases at J, with 9 bases between. CDR1 GTSNPN and CDR2 SVGIG come from the germline V gene (reference sequence). The CDR3 region has the DNA TGTGCCTGGAGTGTGGACGGATTCTCCTACGAGCAGTACTTC. The encoded protein is CAWSVDGFSYEQYF.

This rearrangement joins TRBV5-6 to TRBJ2-1, with D possibly TRBD2 on 5 matching bases. This CDR3 is 16 amino acids long. V lost 4 bases to trimming and J lost 3 bases, with 17 bases between them. Germline CDR1 SGHDT, CDR2 YYEEEE. CDR3 nucleotides: TGTGCCAGCAGCCCACCCCTGGGCCGGGGCTACAATGAGCAGTTCTTC. Translating it yields CASSPPLGRGYNEQFF.

This clone was seen a few times. The rearrangement uses TRBV4-1 and TRBJ2-1; a weak D match, TRBD1 (6 bases). There are 14 residues in the CDR3. V lost 3 bases and J 5 bases, leaving 11 bases between the germline ends. Germline loops: CDR1 MGHRA, CDR2 YSYEKL. CDR3 loop: CASSQPGANNEQFF. The CDR3, as DNA: TGCGCCAGCAGCCAGCCAGGGGCGAACAATGAGCAGTTCTTC.

This clone was picked up a small number of times. The chain is built from TRBV9 and TRBJ2-7; 7 bases are shared with TRBD1. Germline assignment: CDR1 SGDLS and CDR2 YYNGEE. V was pared by 2 bases and J by 0 bases, with 2 bases of the junction left unmatched. The length of the CDR3 is 14 residues. The CDR3 loop is CASSVQGDSYEQYF. As DNA, the CDR3 is TGTGCCAGCAGCGTCCAGGGGGACTCCTACGAGCAGTACTTC.

V is TRBV5-1 and J is TRBJ2-7; tentative D call: TRBD2 (6 bases). Germline CDR1 and CDR2: SGHRS and YFSETQ. The CDR3 is made up of 14 amino acids. Deletions cut 3 bases from V and 2 bases from J, with 12 bases between. This CDR3 reads CASSWSSGTYEQYF. Here the CDR3 DNA reads TGCGCCAGCAGCTGGAGTAGCGGTACCTACGAGCAGTACTTC.

The chain is built from TRBV7-4 and TRBJ1-2; D ambiguous. Trimming shortened V by 5 bases and J by 4 bases, and 23 bases separated the two germline ends. Germline V gene lookup returns CDR1 SGHVT and CDR2 SQSDAQ. CDR3 length equals 17 residues. The CDR3 sequence is CASSDHYPARKTYGYTF. Written as DNA, the CDR3 is TGTGCCAGCAGCGATCATTATCCAGCTCGAAAGACCTATGGCTACACCTTC.

A remark on this clone: A much larger clone differs by one base, so this may be a read error. J is TRBJ1-2 and V is TRBV30; D remains ambiguous. CDR3 size: 11 residues. Germline V gives CDR1 GTSNPN, CDR2 SVGIG (reference sequence). DNA of the CDR3: TGTGCCTGGAGTATCGGACGCGGCTACGCCTTC. As protein: CAWSIGRGYAF.

This clone was observed a few times. The V gene is TRBV7-9, the J gene TRBJ2-7; D unresolved. Germline CDR1 reads SEHNR; CDR2 reads FQNEAQ (reference sequence). Trimming cost V 8 bases and J 0 bases, with 8 bases left between them. The CDR3 totals 12 residues. CDR3 bases: TGTGCCAGCGGCGGAGCCTCCTACGAGCAGTACTTC. Translating it yields CASGGASYEQYF.

The chain has TRBV5-6 and TRBJ2-5, with 8 bases identical to TRBD2. CDR1 and CDR2 from the germline V gene are SGHDT and YYEEEE. V shed 3 bases, J shed 4 bases, and the junction held 8 bases outside the gene matches. This CDR3 comprises 15 residues. As DNA, the CDR3 is TGTGCCAGCAGCTCGGGGGGACTAGTAGGAGAGACCCAGTACTTC. It yields the protein CASSSGGLVGETQYF.

This sequence joins TRBV6-1 and TRBJ2-5; the match to TRBD1 covers 7 bases. CDR1 is MNHNS, CDR2 SASEGT, per germline. The CDR3 runs to 13 residues. Trimming removed 8 bases from V and 3 bases from J; junction bases left unmatched: 6. The CDR3 region has the DNA TGTGCCAGCGGGTGGGACAGTGAAGAGACCCAGTACTTC. Protein: CASGWDSEETQYF.

By share of the sample, this clone is medium-sized (0.01 to 0.1%). V usage is TRBV4-1 and J usage is TRBJ2-7; weak D call: TRBD2 (5 bases). With 1 base removed from V and 6 bases from J, the gap between germline ends came to 16 bases. The germline CDR1 and CDR2 sequences are MGHRA and YSYEKL. This CDR3 has 15 residues. The DNA for the CDR3 is TGCGCCAGCAGCCAAGCCCCTTCGGACTTGACCGAGCAGTACTTC. Translating it yields CASSQAPSDLTEQYF.

The genes are TRBV29-1 and TRBJ2-7, with TRBD1 identical over 9 bases. The J segment lost 0 bases and the V segment lost 7 bases, leaving 19 bases of the junction unmatched. Germline CDR1 is SQVTM and CDR2 is ANQGSEA. CDR3 size: 18 residues. This CDR3 reads CSGRPGQGIVRSSYEQYF. DNA of the CDR3: TGCAGCGGCCGTCCGGGACAGGGAATAGTTAGGAGCTCCTACGAGCAGTACTTC.

This clone was seen only once. V usage is TRBV6-9 and J usage is TRBJ2-1; D is perhaps TRBD1 (7 bases). Trimming cost V 5 bases and J 2 bases, with 10 bases left between them. CDR1 is MNHGY, CDR2 SVAAGI, per germline. This CDR3 spans 14 amino acids. The CDR3 nucleotides are TGTGCCAGCAGTGGAGGGGGCACCTACAATGAGCAGTTCTTC. Translated: CASSGGGTYNEQFF.

This clone was recorded once. The chain combines TRBV7-6 with TRBJ2-2; 8 positions agree with TRBD1. Per germline, CDR1 SGHVS and CDR2 FNYEAQ. CDR3 size: 16 residues. V lost 1 base to trimming and J lost 4 bases; unmatched junction nucleotides: 5. As DNA, the CDR3 is TGTGCCAGCAGCTTAGGGACAGGGCTAGTCACCGGGGAGCTGTTTTTT. It yields the protein CASSLGTGLVTGELFF.

The CDR3: CASSLDSTEAFF. The CDR3 coding sequence is TGTGCCAGCAGCTTAGACAGCACTGAAGCTTTCTTT. This chain uses TRBV7-9 with TRBJ1-1; D unresolved. The ends were cut back, 1 base at V and 4 bases at J, with 4 bases in the middle. The CDR3 spans 12 residues. CDR1 is SEHNR and CDR2 is FQNEAQ in the germline V gene (reference sequence). Full variable domain (outside the CDR3, taken from reference TRBV7-9 and TRBJ1-1): DTGVSQNPRHKITKRGQNVTFRCDPISEHNRLYWYRQTLGQGPEFLTYFQNEAQLEKSRLLSDRFSAERPKGSFSTLEIQRTEQGDSAMYLCASSLDSTEAFFGQGTRLTVV.

The chain uses TRBV30 and TRBJ2-7; D not resolved. The CDR3 has 13 amino acids. Germline V gene lookup returns CDR1 GTSNPN and CDR2 SVGIG (reference sequence). Trimming shortened V by 0 bases and J by 6 bases, and 12 bases separated the two germline ends. CDR3 coding DNA: TGTGCCTGGAGTGTACTGGGAACGGGCGAGCAGTACTTC. Amino acids: CAWSVLGTGEQYF.

This clone is labeled as medium-sized. The V call is TRBV7-6, the J call TRBJ2-7; TRBD1 might be the D (5 bases). The CDR3 consists of 15 residues. CDR1 SGHVS and CDR2 FNYEAQ come from the germline V gene. With 1 base removed from V and 1 base from J, the gap between germline ends came to 11 bases. CDR3 amino acids: CASSLDTGPSYEQYF. The CDR3 DNA reads as TGTGCCAGCAGCTTAGACACAGGCCCATCCTACGAGCAGTACTTC.

This clone was counted only a few times. The V call is TRBV27, the J call TRBJ2-1, with TRBD2 matching over 7 bases. The V gene's germline CDR1 is MNHEY and CDR2 SMNVEV (reference sequence). Trimming cost V 4 bases and J 4 bases; bases outside gene matches: 13. The CDR3 sequence is 17 residues long. The CDR3, as DNA: TGTGCCAGCAGTTCAAGTCCCCTAGCGGCCCATTACAATGAGCAGTTCTTC. Its translation is CASSSSPLAAHYNEQFF.

This chain connects TRBV6-6 to TRBJ2-5; no firm D call. The CDR3 totals 11 residues. The V and J ends lost 1 base and 5 bases respectively, with 2 bases between them. CDR1 MNHNY and CDR2 SVGAGI come from the germline V gene (reference sequence). CDR3 nucleotides: TGTGCCAGCAGTTACTTTGAGACCCAGTACTTC. Protein product: CASSYFETQYF.

This CDR3 is CASSPLGDTTEAFF. Written as DNA, the CDR3 is TGTGCCAGCAGCCCCCTGGGGGACACCACTGAAGCTTTCTTT. The rearrangement joins TRBV7-6 to TRBJ1-1, with D perhaps matching TRBD1 (6 bases). This CDR3 comprises 14 residues. The V end was cut by 5 bases, the J end by 4 bases, with 14 bases between. Germline V CDR1 and CDR2: SGHVS, FNYEAQ.

V is TRBV19 and J is TRBJ2-7; no definite D call. Germline CDR1 LNHDA, CDR2 SQIVND (reference sequence). The CDR3 length is 13 residues. V was clipped by 2 bases and J by 4 bases, with 9 bases between them. This CDR3 reads CASSIQTSYEQYF. Here the CDR3 DNA reads TGTGCCAGTAGTATACAGACATCATACGAGCAGTACTTC.

This chain links TRBV4-1 with TRBJ2-1; D is unclear. The CDR3 is 15 residues long. Germline V lookup: CDR1 MGHRA, CDR2 YSYEKL. The germline V and J ends were trimmed by 0 bases and 7 bases, with 13 bases remaining between them. The CDR3 protein is CASSQDPGERNEQFF. The CDR3 DNA reads TGCGCCAGCAGCCAAGATCCAGGAGAGAGGAATGAGCAGTTCTTC.

There are a few counts of this clone. V usage is TRBV6-5 and J usage is TRBJ2-3, with D perhaps TRBD2 (5 bases). This CDR3 has 16 amino acids. The V and J ends lost 2 bases and 0 bases respectively, with 12 bases between them. The V gene's germline CDR1 is MNHEY and CDR2 SVGAGI. The CDR3 region has the DNA TGTGCCAGCAGTTACGGGGTAGCGCGGAGCACAGATACGCAGTATTTT. Encoded protein: CASSYGVARSTDTQYF.

This rearrangement joins TRBV9 to TRBJ1-5; D remains unclear. Trimming stripped 0 bases from V and 0 bases from J, with 10 bases between. CDR1 SGDLS and CDR2 YYNGEE come from the germline V gene. The CDR3 extends over 16 amino acids. The CDR3 spells CASSVATILSNQPQHF. In DNA form, the CDR3 reads TGTGCCAGCAGCGTAGCGACAATACTTAGCAATCAGCCCCAGCATTTT.

This clone was detected a few times. The chain has TRBV28 and TRBJ2-7; 10 bases fit TRBD1. Per the germline V gene, CDR1 is MDHEN and CDR2 is SYDVKM. The CDR3 length is 15 residues. J gave up 2 bases and V 3 bases, and 4 bases lay outside the gene matches. CDR3 DNA: TGTGCCAGCAGTTTGCCCGGGACAGGGGCCTACGAGCAGTACTTC. The encoded protein is CASSLPGTGAYEQYF.

This clone was found a few times. The V and J genes are TRBV28 and TRBJ2-3; no clear D. CDR3 length: 14 amino acids. Germline CDR1 is MDHEN and CDR2 is SYDVKM. Trimming took off 2 bases at V and 2 bases at J, with 8 bases between the two ends. The DNA of the CDR3 is TGTGCCAGCAGTTTAAATGATTTCACAGATACGCAGTATTTT. It codes for CASSLNDFTDTQYF.

This sequence joins TRBV7-9 and TRBJ2-1; D possibly uses TRBD1 or TRBD2 (5 bases each). This CDR3 comprises 14 residues. V was cut by 3 bases and J by 4 bases, with 10 bases left in between. The germline CDR1 and CDR2 sequences are SEHNR and FQNEAQ (reference sequence). This CDR3 reads CASSFPGPYNEQFF. In nucleotides, the CDR3 is TGTGCCAGCAGCTTTCCGGGGCCGTACAATGAGCAGTTCTTC.

CDR3 amino acids: CSVEGERETYEQYF. The CDR3 DNA reads as TGCAGCGTTGAAGGGGAACGGGAGACCTACGAGCAGTACTTC. V usage is TRBV29-1 and J usage is TRBJ2-7, with a possible D match to TRBD2 (6 bases). Trimming left V 1 base short and J 2 bases short, with 12 bases between. Per germline, CDR1 SQVTM and CDR2 ANQGSEA. The CDR3 spans 14 residues.